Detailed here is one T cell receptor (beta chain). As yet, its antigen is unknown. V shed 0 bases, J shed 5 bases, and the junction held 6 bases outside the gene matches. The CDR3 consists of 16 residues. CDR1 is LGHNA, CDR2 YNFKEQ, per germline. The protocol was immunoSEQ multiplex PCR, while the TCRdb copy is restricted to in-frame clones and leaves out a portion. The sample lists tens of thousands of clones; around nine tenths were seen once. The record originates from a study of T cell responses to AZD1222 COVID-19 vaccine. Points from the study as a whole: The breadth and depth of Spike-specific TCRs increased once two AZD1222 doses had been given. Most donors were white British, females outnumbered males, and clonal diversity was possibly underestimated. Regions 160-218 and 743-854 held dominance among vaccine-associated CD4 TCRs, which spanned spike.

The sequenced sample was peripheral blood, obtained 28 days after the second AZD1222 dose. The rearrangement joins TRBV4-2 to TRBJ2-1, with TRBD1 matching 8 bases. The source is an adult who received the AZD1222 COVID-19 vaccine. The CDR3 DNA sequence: TGTGCCAGCAGCCAAGATTCGACAGGGGTCCACAATGAGCAGTTCTTC. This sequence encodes CASSQDSTGVHNEQFF.